The rows below give T cell receptor beta chains drawn from one sample of a study of shared clonotypes between healthy human individuals. TCRdb keeps only in-frame clones here, not all; method: immunoSEQ multiplex PCR. This sample has millions of clones, with about 95% found just once. Sequenced sample: naive CD8+ T cells sorted from blood. The origin of the receptors is a man between 18 and 29 years old in good health. The CDR3 runs from the conserved cysteine through the conserved F or W. The D gene is left open where the match is weak. The size of a clone is reported for some rows only, either as once, few or many, or as a class for expanded clones.

j_gene | abundance | v_gene | d_gene | CDR3nt | CDR3aa
TRBJ1-4 | - | TRBV13 | - | TGTGCCAGCAGCTTCTTCTCGCATAATGAAAAACTGTTTTTT | CASSFFSHNEKLFF
TRBJ2-1 | - | TRBV5-4 | TRBD2 | TGTGCCAGCAGTTCGCAGTGGGGGGGGTACAATGAGCAGTTCTTC | CASSSQWGGYNEQFF
TRBJ1-4 | - | TRBV7-3 | TRBD1 | TGTGCCAGCAGCTTAACCGTGGACAGGGGGCTTAACGAAAAACTGTTTTTT | CASSLTVDRGLNEKLFF
TRBJ2-2 | - | TRBV6-5 | - | TGTGCCAGCCAGGTGCAGCACACCGGGGAGCTGTTTTTT | CASQVQHTGELFF
TRBJ1-1 | - | TRBV30 | - | TGTGCCTGGAGTGTCGCAATGGAGAACACTGAAGCTTTCTTT | CAWSVAMENTEAFF
TRBJ1-1 | - | TRBV9 | - | TGTGCCAGCAGCGTCGACAGCACCTTGAACACTGAAGCTTTCTTT | CASSVDSTLNTEAFF
TRBJ1-2 | once | TRBV13 | - | TGTGCCAGCAGCTTAAGTGGGTCCGGGGTCTATGGCTACACCTTC | CASSLSGSGVYGYTF
TRBJ1-3 | - | TRBV9 | - | TGTGCCAGCAGCGTAGGGGCAGCTGGAAACACCATATATTTT | CASSVGAAGNTIYF
TRBJ2-7 | - | TRBV27 | - | TGTGCCAGCAGTTTGAGGTTGACCTACGAGCAGTACTTC | CASSLRLTYEQYF
TRBJ2-7 | - | TRBV19 | - | TGTGCCAGTAGCCCGGCGGCCAGAAGCTCCTACGAGCAGTACTTC | CASSPAARSSYEQYF
TRBJ2-6 | - | TRBV9 | TRBD1 | TGTGCCAGCAGCGTTCACCGGGACAGTTTCTCTGGGGCCAACGTCCTGACTTTC | CASSVHRDSFSGANVLTF
TRBJ2-7 | - | TRBV4-3 | TRBD1 | TGCGCCAGCAGCCAAGATTTTGGACAGGGGGAATACGAGCAGTACTTC | CASSQDFGQGEYEQYF
TRBJ1-1 | - | TRBV27 | - | TGTGCCAGCACCCTGAGCGGGACTGGGAACACTGAAGCTTTCTTT | CASTLSGTGNTEAFF
TRBJ2-5 | - | TRBV9 | - | TGTGCCAGCAGCGATCCCCTCGGCAGGGGTGAGGAAGAGACCCAGTACTTC | CASSDPLGRGEEETQYF
TRBJ2-1 | - | TRBV29-1 | - | TGCAGCGTTGGGGCAGGGAGCAATGAGCAGTTCTTC | CSVGAGSNEQFF
TRBJ2-5 | - | TRBV9 | TRBD2 | TGTGCCAGCAGCCACCTCACTAGCGGGGGCGATGAGACCCAGTACTTC | CASSHLTSGGDETQYF
TRBJ2-7 | - | TRBV27 | - | TGTGCCAGCAGTTTAACAGGGACCCACGAGCAGTACTTC | CASSLTGTHEQYF